These 7 T cell receptor beta chains were all obtained from the same sample, sequenced in a study of T cell responses to AZD1222 COVID-19 vaccine. TCRdb's table, derived via immunoSEQ multiplex PCR, lists solely in-frame clones and lacks some. This table has about 150,000 clones, roughly 92% appearing once. The sample was peripheral blood, taken on day 0 of AZD1222 vaccination. These receptors were obtained from an adult in good health.

V gene TRBV20-1 combines with J gene TRBJ1-1; D not resolved. Trimming took 3 bases from V and 4 from J, leaving 12 bases between them. Germline V gene sequence: CDR1 DFQATT, CDR2 SNEGSKA (reference sequence). This CDR3 region has 13 residues. In DNA, the CDR3 is TGCAGTGCTAGTTTAGGCAGCATCACTGAAGCTTTCTTT. This translates into CSASLGSITEAFF.

V and J are TRBV5-4 and TRBJ2-1; TRBD1 agrees at 11 bases. There are 15 residues in the CDR3. Germline trimming cut 6 bases from V and 9 bases from J; bases unmatched to any gene: 11. Germline V gene data show CDR1 as SGHNT and CDR2 as YYREEE (reference sequence). CDR3 nucleotide sequence: TGTGCCAGCAATCTGGCCGGGACAGGGGGTCGTGAGCAGTTCTTC. Amino acid sequence: CASNLAGTGGREQFF.

The J gene is TRBJ2-7, the V gene TRBV6-2 or TRBV6-3; 7 nucleotides line up with TRBD1. Germline V gene sequence: CDR1 MNHEY, CDR2 SVGEGT. This CDR3 is built from 12 residues. With 5 bases clipped from V and 5 bases from J, the junction kept 3 bases outside the gene matches. The DNA of the CDR3 is TGTGCCAGCAGTGACAGGGTCCACGAGCAGTACGTC. It codes for CASSDRVHEQYV.

V is TRBV7-9 and J is TRBJ1-1; D not resolved. This CDR3 region has 14 residues. Between the trimmed V and J ends, which lost 4 bases and 0 bases, there was a span of 9 bases. CDR1 and CDR2 (germline): SEHNR, FQNEAQ (reference sequence). The CDR3 nucleotides read TGTGCCAGCAGCTCCTTACGTTTGAACACTGAAGCTTTCTTT. The encoded protein is CASSSLRLNTEAFF.

The V call is TRBV13, the J call TRBJ1-2; tentatively, D is TRBD1 (6 bases). Germline CDR1 is PRHDT and CDR2 is FYEKMQ (reference sequence). The CDR3 spans 14 residues. Deletions cut 6 bases from V and 6 bases from J, with 17 bases between. CDR3 sequence: CASSLLGGGDGYTF. CDR3 bases: TGTGCCAGCAGTTTGCTAGGAGGGGGGGATGGCTACACCTTC.

The chain joins TRBV2 to TRBJ2-1; D call uncertain. V dropped 7 bases and J dropped 4 bases, with 8 bases sitting between them. This CDR3 has 12 residues. CDR1 and CDR2 from the germline V gene are SNHLY and FYNNEI. DNA of the CDR3: TGTGCCAGCACCGAGAATTACAATGAGCAGTTCTTC. Translation: CASTENYNEQFF.

This rearrangement joins TRBV15 to TRBJ2-3; TRBD1 matches at 9 bases. The V gene end was trimmed by 5 bases and the J gene end by 4 bases; junction bases not matched to a gene: 13. The length of the CDR3 is 17 residues. CDR1 and CDR2 from the germline V gene are LNHNV and YYDKDF (reference sequence). The CDR3 DNA reads as TGTGCCACCAGCGGTCCGGGACAGGGCCTTCCGCCAGATACGCAGTATTTT. This encodes CATSGPGQGLPPDTQYF.